A single T cell receptor (beta chain) is shown here with its context. This entry is derived from a study of blood T cell repertoires in COVID-19. Study-wide background: T cells, B-cell-depleted T cells, or PBMCs provided the cDNA or gDNA that served as material.

The CDR3 loop spans 16 amino acids. V was clipped by 5 bases and J by 6 bases; unmatched bases: 15. Germline-derived CDR1 and CDR2 are SNHLY and FYNNEI. Repertoires were generated with immunoSEQ multiplex PCR, while TCRdb's copy carries only in-frame clones and drops some. The sample consists of approximately 150,000 clones, around nine tenths of them appearing once. This sequence was found in a man aged 65-85 years with active COVID-19. The gene calls are TRBV2 and TRBJ1-2; TRBD1 aligns across 7 bases. The sequenced material came from peripheral blood. The CDR3 is CASSQDQTGSGDGYTF. CDR3 in DNA: TGTGCCAGCAGTCAGGACCAGACAGGGAGCGGCGATGGCTACACCTTC.